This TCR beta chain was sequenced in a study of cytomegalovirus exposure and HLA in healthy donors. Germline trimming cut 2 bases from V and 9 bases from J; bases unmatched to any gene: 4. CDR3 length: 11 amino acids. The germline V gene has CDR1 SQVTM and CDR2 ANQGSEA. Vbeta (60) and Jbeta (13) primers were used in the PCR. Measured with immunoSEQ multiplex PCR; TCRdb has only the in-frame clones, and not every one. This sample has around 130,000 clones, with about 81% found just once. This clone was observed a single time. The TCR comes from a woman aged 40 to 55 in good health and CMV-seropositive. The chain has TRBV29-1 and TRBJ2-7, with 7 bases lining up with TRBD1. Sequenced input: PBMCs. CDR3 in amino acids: CSVEMGQMQYF. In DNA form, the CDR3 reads TGCAGCGTTGAAATGGGACAGATGCAGTACTTC.